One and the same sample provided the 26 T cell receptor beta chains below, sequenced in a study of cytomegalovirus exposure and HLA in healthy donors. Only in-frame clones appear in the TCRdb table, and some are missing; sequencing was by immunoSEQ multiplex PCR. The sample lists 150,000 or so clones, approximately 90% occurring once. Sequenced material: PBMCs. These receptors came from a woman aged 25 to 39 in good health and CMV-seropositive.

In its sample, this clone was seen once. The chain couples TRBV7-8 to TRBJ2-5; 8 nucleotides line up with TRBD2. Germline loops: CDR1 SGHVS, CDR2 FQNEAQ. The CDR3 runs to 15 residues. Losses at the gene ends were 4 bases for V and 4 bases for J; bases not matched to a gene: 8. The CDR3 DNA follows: TGTGCCAGCAGCTCCAGCGGGGGTTTGGGAGAGACCCAGTACTTC. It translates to CASSSSGGLGETQYF.

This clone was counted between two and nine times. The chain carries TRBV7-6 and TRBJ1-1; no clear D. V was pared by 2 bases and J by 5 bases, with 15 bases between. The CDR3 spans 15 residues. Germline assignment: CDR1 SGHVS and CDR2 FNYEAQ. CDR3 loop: CASSLFSGMETEAFF. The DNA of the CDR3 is TGTGCCAGCAGCTTATTTTCCGGGATGGAGACTGAAGCTTTCTTT. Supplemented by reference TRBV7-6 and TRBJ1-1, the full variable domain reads GAGVSQSPRYKVTKRGQDVALRCDPISGHVSLYWYRQALGQGPEFLTYFNYEAQQDKSGLPNDRFSAERPEGSISTLTIQRTEQRDSAMYRCASSLFSGMETEAFFGQGTRLTVV.

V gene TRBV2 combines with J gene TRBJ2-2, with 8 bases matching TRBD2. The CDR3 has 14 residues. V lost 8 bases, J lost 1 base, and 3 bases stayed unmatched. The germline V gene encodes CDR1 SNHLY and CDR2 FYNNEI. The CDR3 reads CASSGGMNTGELFF. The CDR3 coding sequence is TGTGCCAGCTCGGGGGGGATGAACACCGGGGAGCTGTTTTTT.

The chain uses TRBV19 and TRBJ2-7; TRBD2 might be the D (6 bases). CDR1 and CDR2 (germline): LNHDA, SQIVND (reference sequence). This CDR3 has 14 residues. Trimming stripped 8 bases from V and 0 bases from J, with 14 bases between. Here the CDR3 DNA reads TGTGCCAGTCGGGAGACTCGGGACTCCTACGAGCAGTACTTC. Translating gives CASRETRDSYEQYF.

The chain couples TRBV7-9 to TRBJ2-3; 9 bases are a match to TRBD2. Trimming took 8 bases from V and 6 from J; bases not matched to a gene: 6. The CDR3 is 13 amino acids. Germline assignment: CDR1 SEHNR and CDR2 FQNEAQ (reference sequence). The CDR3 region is CASVSGGPDTQYF. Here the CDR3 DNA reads TGTGCCAGCGTAAGCGGGGGGCCGGATACGCAGTATTTT.

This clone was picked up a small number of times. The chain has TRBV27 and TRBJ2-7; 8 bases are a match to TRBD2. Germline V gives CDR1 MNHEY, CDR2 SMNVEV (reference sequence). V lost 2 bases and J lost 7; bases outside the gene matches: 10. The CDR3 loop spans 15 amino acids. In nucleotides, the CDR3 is TGTGCCAGCAGTTTAACCTGGACTAGCTCAGAAGAGCAGTACTTC. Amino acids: CASSLTWTSSEEQYF.

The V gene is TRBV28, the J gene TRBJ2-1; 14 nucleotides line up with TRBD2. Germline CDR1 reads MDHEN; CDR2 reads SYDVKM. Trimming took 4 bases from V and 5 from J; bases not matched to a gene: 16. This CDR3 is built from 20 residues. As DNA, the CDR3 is TGTGCCAGCAGTTCTCAAACCGAGCGACTAGCGGGGGGGCCGAACAATGAGCAGTTCTTC. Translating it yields CASSSQTERLAGGPNNEQFF.

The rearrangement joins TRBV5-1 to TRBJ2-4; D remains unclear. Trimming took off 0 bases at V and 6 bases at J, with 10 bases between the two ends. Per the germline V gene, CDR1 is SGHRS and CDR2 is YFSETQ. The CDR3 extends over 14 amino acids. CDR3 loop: CASSLGAFGNIQYF. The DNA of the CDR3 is TGCGCCAGCAGCTTGGGGGCTTTCGGAAACATTCAGTACTTC.

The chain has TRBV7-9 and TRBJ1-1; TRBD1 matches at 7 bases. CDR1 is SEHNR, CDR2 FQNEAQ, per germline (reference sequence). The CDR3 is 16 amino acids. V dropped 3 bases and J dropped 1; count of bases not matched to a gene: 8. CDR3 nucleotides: TGTGCCAGCAGCTTTAGACAGGGATGGAGGAACACTGAAGCTTTCTTT. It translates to CASSFRQGWRNTEAFF.

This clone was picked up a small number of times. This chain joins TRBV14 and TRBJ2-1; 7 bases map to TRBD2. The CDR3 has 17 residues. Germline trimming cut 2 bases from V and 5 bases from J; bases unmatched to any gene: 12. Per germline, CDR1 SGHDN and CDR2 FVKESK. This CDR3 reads CASSQRYGGRSNNEQFF. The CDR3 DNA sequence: TGTGCCAGCAGCCAACGATATGGCGGGAGATCGAACAATGAGCAGTTCTTC. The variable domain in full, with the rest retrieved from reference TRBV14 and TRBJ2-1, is EAGVTQFPSHSVIEKGQTVTLRCDPISGHDNLYWYRRVMGKEIKFLLHFVKESKQDESGMPNNRFLAERTGGTYSTLKVQPAELEDSGVYFCASSQRYGGRSNNEQFFGPGTRLTVL.

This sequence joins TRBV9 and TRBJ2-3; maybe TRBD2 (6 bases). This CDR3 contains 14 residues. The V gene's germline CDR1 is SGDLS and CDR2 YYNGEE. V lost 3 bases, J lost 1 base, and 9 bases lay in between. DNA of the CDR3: TGTGCCAGCAGCGCATCTAGCGGCACAGATACGCAGTATTTT. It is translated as CASSASSGTDTQYF.

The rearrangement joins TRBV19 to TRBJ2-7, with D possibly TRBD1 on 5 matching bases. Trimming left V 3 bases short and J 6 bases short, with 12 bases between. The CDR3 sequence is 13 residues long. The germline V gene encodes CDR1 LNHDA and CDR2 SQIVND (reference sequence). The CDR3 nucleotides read TGTGCCAGTAGTATGAGTAGGGGAAGCGAGCAGTACTTC. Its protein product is CASSMSRGSEQYF.

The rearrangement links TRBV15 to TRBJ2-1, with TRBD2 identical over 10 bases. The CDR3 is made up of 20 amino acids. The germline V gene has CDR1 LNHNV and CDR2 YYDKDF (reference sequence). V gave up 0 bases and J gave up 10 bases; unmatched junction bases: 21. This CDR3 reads CATSRDQWRLAGVGTEEQFF. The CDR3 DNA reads TGTGCCACCAGCAGAGATCAGTGGAGACTAGCGGGTGTCGGCACTGAGGAGCAGTTCTTC.

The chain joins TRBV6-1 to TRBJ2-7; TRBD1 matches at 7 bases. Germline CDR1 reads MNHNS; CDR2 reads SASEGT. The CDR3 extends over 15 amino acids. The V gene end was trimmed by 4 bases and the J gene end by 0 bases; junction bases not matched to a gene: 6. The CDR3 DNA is TGTGCCAGCAGTGTCCGACAGGGTGGCTCCTACGAGCAGTACTTC. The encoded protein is CASSVRQGGSYEQYF.

CDR3 nucleotides: TGTGCCAGTAGTTCGCAGGGGGGAAGTCAGCCCCAGCATTTT. Its translation is CASSSQGGSQPQHF. This chain links TRBV19 with TRBJ1-5; 7 bases are a match to TRBD1. Losses at the gene ends were 5 bases for V and 6 bases for J; bases not matched to a gene: 7. The V gene's germline CDR1 is LNHDA and CDR2 SQIVND (reference sequence). CDR3 length: 14 residues.

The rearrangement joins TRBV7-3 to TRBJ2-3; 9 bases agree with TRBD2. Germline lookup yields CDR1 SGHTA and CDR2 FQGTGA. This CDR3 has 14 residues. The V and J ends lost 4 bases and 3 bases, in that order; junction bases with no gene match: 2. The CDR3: CASSSTSGTDTQYF. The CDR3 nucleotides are TGTGCCAGCAGCTCGACTAGCGGAACAGATACGCAGTATTTT.

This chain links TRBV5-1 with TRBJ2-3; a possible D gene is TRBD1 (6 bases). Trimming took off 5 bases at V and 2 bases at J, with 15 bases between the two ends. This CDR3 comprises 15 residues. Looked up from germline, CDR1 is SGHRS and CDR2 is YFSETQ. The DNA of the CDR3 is TGCGCCAGCAGTGACAGGACATCCGACACAGATACGCAGTATTTT. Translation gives CASSDRTSDTDTQYF.

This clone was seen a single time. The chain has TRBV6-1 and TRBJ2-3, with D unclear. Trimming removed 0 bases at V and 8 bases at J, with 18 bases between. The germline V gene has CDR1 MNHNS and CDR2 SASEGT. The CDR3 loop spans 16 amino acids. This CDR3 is CASSEAIGPAIGTQYF. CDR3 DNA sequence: TGTGCCAGCAGTGAAGCGATTGGCCCAGCGATAGGTACGCAGTATTTT.

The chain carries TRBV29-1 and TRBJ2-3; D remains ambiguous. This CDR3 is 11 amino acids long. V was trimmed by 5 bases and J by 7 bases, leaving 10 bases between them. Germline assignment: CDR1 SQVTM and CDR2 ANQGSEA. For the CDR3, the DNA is TGCAGCGTTAGATGGAGAAATACGCAGTATTTT. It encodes CSVRWRNTQYF.

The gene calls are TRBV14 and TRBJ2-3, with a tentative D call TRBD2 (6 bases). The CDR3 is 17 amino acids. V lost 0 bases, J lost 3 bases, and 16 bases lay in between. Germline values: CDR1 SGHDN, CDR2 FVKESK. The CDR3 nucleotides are TGTGCCAGCAGCCAAGATCCCCGGGGCGCGGGAACAGATACGCAGTATTTT. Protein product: CASSQDPRGAGTDTQYF.

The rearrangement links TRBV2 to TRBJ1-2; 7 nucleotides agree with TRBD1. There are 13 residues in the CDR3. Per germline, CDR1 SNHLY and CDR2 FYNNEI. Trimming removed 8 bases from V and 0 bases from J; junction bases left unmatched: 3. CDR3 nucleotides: TGTGCCAGCCGGGACAGTTCTAACTATGGCTACACCTTC. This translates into CASRDSSNYGYTF.

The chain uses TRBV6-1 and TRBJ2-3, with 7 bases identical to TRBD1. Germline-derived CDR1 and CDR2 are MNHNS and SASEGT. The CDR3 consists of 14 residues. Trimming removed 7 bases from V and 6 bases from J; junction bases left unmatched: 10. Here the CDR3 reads CASNLLGGSDTQYF. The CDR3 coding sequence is TGTGCCAGCAACCTATTAGGGGGCAGCGATACGCAGTATTTT.

This CDR3 reads CASTDRAQGYTF. The CDR3 DNA reads as TGTGCCAGTACCGACAGGGCCCAGGGCTACACCTTC. This rearrangement joins TRBV28 to TRBJ1-2; TRBD1 aligns across 7 bases. The CDR3 covers 12 residues. V lost 9 bases, J lost 8 bases, and 9 bases stayed unmatched. The germline gives CDR1 MDHEN, CDR2 SYDVKM.

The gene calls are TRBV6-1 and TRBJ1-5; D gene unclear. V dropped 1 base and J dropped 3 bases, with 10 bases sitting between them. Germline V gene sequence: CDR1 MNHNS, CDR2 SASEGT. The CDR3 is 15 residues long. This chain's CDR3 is CASSEGGMDNQPQHF. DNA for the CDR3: TGTGCCAGCAGTGAAGGAGGGATGGACAATCAGCCCCAGCATTTT.

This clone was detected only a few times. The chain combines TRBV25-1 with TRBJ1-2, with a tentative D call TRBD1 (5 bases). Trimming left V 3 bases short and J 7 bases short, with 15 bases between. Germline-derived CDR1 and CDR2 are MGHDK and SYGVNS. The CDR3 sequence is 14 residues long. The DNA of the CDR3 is TGTGCCAGCAGTGATCGGGGCGGGGCAAGTGGCTACACCTTC. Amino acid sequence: CASSDRGGASGYTF.

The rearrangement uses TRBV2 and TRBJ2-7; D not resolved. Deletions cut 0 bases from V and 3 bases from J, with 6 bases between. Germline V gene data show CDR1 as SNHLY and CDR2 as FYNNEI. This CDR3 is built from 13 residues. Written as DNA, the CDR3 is TGTGCCAGCAGTGAAGCGCGGTACTACGAGCAGTACTTC. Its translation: CASSEARYYEQYF.